The 9 T cell receptor beta chains given below trace back to one sample, sequenced in a study of blood T cell repertoires in COVID-19. Generated by immunoSEQ multiplex PCR, the TCRdb table keeps only in-frame clones and is missing some. The sample contains approximately 240,000 clones, roughly 85% of which appear only once. The sequenced sample was peripheral blood. The receptors shown here come from a man aged 50-59 years who had recovered from COVID-19.

The gene calls are TRBV9 and TRBJ2-1, with 16 bases that match TRBD2. Unmatched junction bases numbered 13, after V lost 0 bases and J lost 4 bases. In germline, CDR1 is SGDLS, CDR2 YYNGEE. The CDR3 runs 21 residues. CDR3 loop: CASSVEAGLAGGPGGYNEQFF. The CDR3 DNA reads as TGTGCCAGCAGCGTAGAGGCGGGACTAGCGGGAGGGCCGGGGGGATACAATGAGCAGTTCTTC. Filled out from reference TRBV9 and TRBJ2-1, the complete variable domain reads DSGVTQTPKHLITATGQRVTLRCSPRSGDLSVYWYQQSLDQGLQFLIQYYNGEERAKGNILERFSAQQFPDLHSELNLSSLELGDSALYFCASSVEAGLAGGPGGYNEQFFGPGTRLTVL.

The V gene is TRBV5-6, the J gene TRBJ1-5, with 7 nucleotides matching TRBD1. Germline assignment: CDR1 SGHDT and CDR2 YYEEEE. The CDR3 totals 14 residues. With V trimmed by 2 bases and J by 2 bases, 1 base remained unmatched. The CDR3 region has the DNA TGTGCCAGCAGCTTAACAGGGGGCAATCAGCCCCAGCATTTT. It translates to CASSLTGGNQPQHF. Combining the CDR3 with reference TRBV5-6 and TRBJ1-5 gives the whole variable domain DAGVTQSPTHLIKTRGQQVTLRCSPKSGHDTVSWYQQALGQGPQFIFQYYEEEERQRGNFPDRFSGHQFPNYSSELNVNALLLGDSALYLCASSLTGGNQPQHFGDGTRLSIL.

The J gene is TRBJ1-1, the V gene TRBV27; 9 positions agree with TRBD1. The CDR3 consists of 13 residues. CDR1 is MNHEY and CDR2 is SMNVEV in the germline V gene (reference sequence). Trimming took 5 bases from V and 7 from J; bases not matched to a gene: 5. The CDR3 loop is CASSQRQGGEAFF. CDR3 DNA sequence: TGTGCCAGCAGTCAACGACAGGGGGGTGAAGCTTTCTTT.

J is TRBJ2-5 and V is TRBV5-1; TRBD1 agrees at 11 bases. Trimming removed 5 bases from V and 4 bases from J; junction bases left unmatched: 4. The CDR3 length is 14 residues. Germline V lookup: CDR1 SGHRS, CDR2 YFSETQ. CDR3 residues: CASRWTGGRETQYF. The CDR3, as DNA: TGCGCCAGCAGGTGGACAGGGGGCCGAGAGACCCAGTACTTC.

This chain joins TRBV5-5 and TRBJ2-7, with TRBD2 matching 9 bases. The germline gives CDR1 SGHKS, CDR2 YYEKEE (reference sequence). The CDR3 is made up of 17 amino acids. J lost 0 bases, V lost 2 bases, and 9 bases had no gene match. The CDR3, as DNA: TGTGCCAGCAGCTTCCTTAGACTAGCGGATACCTCCTACGAGCAGTACTTC. Translated, it gives CASSFLRLADTSYEQYF.

This sequence joins TRBV7-2 and TRBJ1-2, with TRBD1 matching over 8 bases. Germline lookup yields CDR1 SGHTA and CDR2 FQGNSA. The CDR3 length is 15 residues. The V segment lost 6 bases and the J segment 2 bases; nucleotides outside the gene matches: 8. CDR3 sequence (DNA): TGTGCCAGCAGGAACGCGGGACAGGTGAACTATGGCTACACCTTC. Its protein is CASRNAGQVNYGYTF.

This chain uses TRBV15 with TRBJ1-2, with 8 bases lining up with TRBD1. CDR3 length: 17 amino acids. Germline V gives CDR1 LNHNV, CDR2 YYDKDF (reference sequence). V lost 8 bases and J lost 8; bases outside the gene matches: 22. In DNA form, the CDR3 reads TGTGCCACCGTCTCTAGGTCCAGTATGGGCAGGGGGCTAGGCTACACCTTC. Translation gives CATVSRSSMGRGLGYTF.

The V and J genes are TRBV7-2 and TRBJ2-5; 9 bases are a match to TRBD1. The CDR3 spans 13 residues. From germline, CDR1 is SGHTA and CDR2 FQGNSA. J lost 5 bases, V lost 5 bases, and 3 bases had no gene match. The CDR3 protein is CASSHRGRETQYF. The CDR3 coding sequence is TGTGCCAGCAGCCACAGGGGGCGGGAGACCCAGTACTTC.

The rearrangement links TRBV14 to TRBJ2-5, with a possible D match to TRBD1 (8 bases). The CDR3 length is 15 residues. Germline V gene sequence: CDR1 SGHDN, CDR2 FVKESK. The V end was cut by 5 bases, the J end by 2 bases, with 15 bases between. The CDR3 coding sequence is TGTGCCAGCAGCGGACAGGGACTACCACAAGAGACCCAGTACTTC. It is translated as CASSGQGLPQETQYF. Looking up the rest from reference TRBV14 and TRBJ2-5 gives the full variable domain: EAGVTQFPSHSVIEKGQTVTLRCDPISGHDNLYWYRRVMGKEIKFLLHFVKESKQDESGMPNNRFLAERTGGTYSTLKVQPAELEDSGVYFCASSGQGLPQETQYFGPGTRLLVL.